This TCR beta chain was sequenced during a study of blood T cell repertoires in COVID-19. Study at large: Samples of COVID-19 (acute and convalescent) were obtained from the United States, Italy and Spain. T cells, B-cell-depleted T cells, or PBMCs supplied cDNA or gDNA.

The table lists this clone with a count of one. In the original processing: Cell counts per sample came from amplifying reference gene primers. Method: immunoSEQ multiplex PCR; TCRdb's copy keeps in-frame clones and lacks some. D and trimming were read from the DNA, whereas the V and J calls and clone size are those reported in that table. The sample holds around 190,000 clones, roughly 80% seen once. V gave up 5 bases and J gave up 4 bases, with 8 bases separating them. Germline V gene sequence: CDR1 LGHNT, CDR2 FRNRAP. The CDR3 extends over 12 amino acids. Seattle's cohort entered during active infection and was followed longitudinally.

The sequence was collected from a middle-aged woman with COVID-19, enrolled during active disease. Sequencing was performed on peripheral blood. V is TRBV12-5 and J is TRBJ1-2, with D possibly TRBD1 on 6 matching bases. CDR3 nucleotide sequence: TGTGCTAGTGGTAAACAGGGCTATGGCTACACCTTC. It is translated as CASGKQGYGYTF.